The entry below gives a single TCR beta chain sequence along with its context. Its antigen remains unidentified. Per-nucleotide qualities are absent, and no much larger clonotype sits a single base away. According to the study, the label for this sample's time point signals: cycle 1 day 1 (C1D1), immediately before nivolumab initiation. Relapse after autologous stem cell transplantation had occurred in all trial patients, and cohorts A, B and C were distinguished by prior brentuximab vedotin exposure. The trial cohort comprised roughly 50 patients with relapsed/refractory classical Hodgkin lymphoma whose best overall responses were complete response, partial response or progressive disease. Single-agent nivolumab was administered to trial patients in the multi-cohort phase II CheckMate 205 trial. Best overall response was determined by an independent review committee according to the 2007 International Working Group response criteria. Trial PBMCs were collected immediately before nivolumab initiation (C1D1) and during therapy at cycle 2 day 1 and cycle 4 day 1. Peripheral blood was collected in 8 mL Vacutainer Cell Preparation Tubes, from which PBMCs were isolated by centrifugation and then cryopreserved.

The Qiagen DNeasy kit was used to extract genomic DNA from unsorted PBMCs and from the negatively selected CD4+ and CD8+ fractions. Amplification of TCR beta CDR3 regions was done by immunoSEQ multiplex PCR with primers that anneal to V and J segments. A synthetic immune receptor repertoire was used to minimize amplification bias, and any remaining bias was removed computationally after sequencing. The original pipeline was this. Custom Python scripts were used to quantify repertoire diversity as the Shannon entropy index. Unsorted, CD4+ and CD8+ repertoires were analyzed separately, except for combined analyses in which CD4+ and CD8+ sequences were merged in silico. Clonal expansion was defined as at least a 2-fold frequency increase after treatment relative to C1D1, with a pseudocount of 0.5 for undetected baseline clones. Singleton clones were defined as clones with 0 or 1 copy at C1D1, and non-singleton clones were defined as clones with 2 or more copies. Clones expanded in unsorted samples were assigned a CD4+, CD8+ or unknown annotation through matching of protein sequences in sorted samples from the same patient. Diversity changes from C1D1 to C4D1 were tested in paired samples using Wilcoxon tests. TCRdb limited this immuneACCESS table to in-frame rearrangements with V and J called. A share of clones is missing; checked studies link under half to unresolved V genes, and the rest is unexplained. The V and J calls and clone size were taken over from that table, and D and trimming were inferred from the DNA. The sample table contains 55,000 to 80,000 clones; only one count was recorded for approximately 88% of them. Clones ranked in the top ten supply around an eighth of the sample.

This record belongs to a study of PD-1 blockade in classical Hodgkin lymphoma (TCRdb year 2020). General notes on the study: Nivolumab dosing was 3 mg/kg intravenously every 2 weeks, continuing until either disease progression or unacceptable toxicity. The study used CyTOF and TCR beta sequencing to define a peripheral blood immune signature of response to PD-1 blockade in classical Hodgkin lymphoma.

The research as a whole found: Baseline TCR diversity was reported to be lower in newly diagnosed patients than in healthy donors and to be lower still in relapsed/refractory patients. Patients starting nivolumab less than 1 year after ASCT had lower diversity and were excluded from later analyses to avoid confounding by immune reconstitution. Trial patients with a complete response had baseline diversity similar to that of newly diagnosed patients, while partial responders and progressors had significantly lower diversity. Only a single clinical trial cohort was studied, and what caused the repertoire differences, possibly disease activity or prior therapy, remained undefined. By C4D1, a significant rise was seen in CD4+ TCR diversity but not in CD8+ TCR diversity (p=0.0027 vs p=0.16), and the rise was most apparent among complete responders (p=0.02).

The input for sequencing was peripheral blood mononuclear cells (PBMCs), taken at baseline. This clonotype was sampled from a human donor with classical Hodgkin lymphoma.

The nucleotide sequence reads as follows: TGTGCCTGGAGCGTACAGGGTCGGGAGCCCCAGCATTTT. Translation gives CAWSVQGREPQHF. The receptor chain draws on TRBV30 and TRBJ1-5; TRBD1 could be the D gene, as 6 bases match. The germline V gene encodes CDR1 GTSNPN and CDR2 SVGIG (reference sequence). The CDR3 measures 13 amino acids from cysteine to phenylalanine. Only the CDR3 part of the read is kept: 39 bases, read in frame from the first base. The V end loses 3 bases and the J end loses 8 bases, and a stretch of 14 bases separates them. The full variable domain, with segments outside the CDR3 supplied by the reference TRBV30 and TRBJ1-5 proteins, appears as SQTIHQWPATLVQPVGSPLSLECTVEGTSNPNLYWYRQAAGRGLQLLFYSVGIGQISSEVPQNLSASRPQDRQFILSSKKLLLSDSGFYLCAWSVQGREPQHFGDGTRLSIL.